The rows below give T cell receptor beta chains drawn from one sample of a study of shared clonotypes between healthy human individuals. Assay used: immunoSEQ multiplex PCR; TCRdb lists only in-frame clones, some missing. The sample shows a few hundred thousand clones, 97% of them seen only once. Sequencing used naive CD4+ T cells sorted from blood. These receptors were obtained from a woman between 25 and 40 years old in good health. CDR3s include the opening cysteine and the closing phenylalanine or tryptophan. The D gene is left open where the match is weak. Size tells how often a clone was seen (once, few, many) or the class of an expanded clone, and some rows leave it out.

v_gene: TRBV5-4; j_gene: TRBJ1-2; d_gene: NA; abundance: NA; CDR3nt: TGTGCCAGCAGCACAATCGGGCAGAATGGCTACACCTTC; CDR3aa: CASSTIGQNGYTF
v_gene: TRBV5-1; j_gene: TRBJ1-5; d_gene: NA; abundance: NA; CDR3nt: TGCGCCAGCAGCCCGGGGGCAGGGGAGCGCAATCAGCCCCAGCATTTT; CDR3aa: CASSPGAGERNQPQHF
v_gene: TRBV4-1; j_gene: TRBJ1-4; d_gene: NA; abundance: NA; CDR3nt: TGCGCCAGCAGCCAGCCCGGGATAAGGGAACGAAGGGCAAAACTGTTTTTT; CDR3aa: CASSQPGIRERRAKLFF
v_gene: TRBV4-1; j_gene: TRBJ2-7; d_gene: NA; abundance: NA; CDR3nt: TGCGCCAGCAGCCGTACACAGGATACCCCCTACGAGCAGTACTTC; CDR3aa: CASSRTQDTPYEQYF
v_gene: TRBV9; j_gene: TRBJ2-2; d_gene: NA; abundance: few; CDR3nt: TGTGCCAGCAGCGTAGAGCACACCGGGGAGCTGTTTTTT; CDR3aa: CASSVEHTGELFF
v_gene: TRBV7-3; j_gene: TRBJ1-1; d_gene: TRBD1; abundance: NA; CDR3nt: TGTGCCAGCAGTCCGGGACCAGGGACAGGGATTCTCGTAGCTTTCTTT; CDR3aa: CASSPGPGTGILVAFF
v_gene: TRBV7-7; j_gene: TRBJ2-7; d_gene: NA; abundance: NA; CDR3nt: TGTGCCAGCAGCTCACAGACAGGGGAGGGCTACGAGCAGTACTTC; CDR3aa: CASSSQTGEGYEQYF
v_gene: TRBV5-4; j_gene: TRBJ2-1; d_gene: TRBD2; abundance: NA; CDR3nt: TGTGCCAGCAGCTTGGATCAGCGGGAGGTTGATGAGCAGTTCTTC; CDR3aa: CASSLDQREVDEQFF
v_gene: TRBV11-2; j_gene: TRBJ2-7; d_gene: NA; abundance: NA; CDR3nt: TGTGCCAGCAGCTTAGAGGAAAGGCGCCAGGTCAAGTGGGAGCAGTACTTC; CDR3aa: CASSLEERRQVKWEQYF
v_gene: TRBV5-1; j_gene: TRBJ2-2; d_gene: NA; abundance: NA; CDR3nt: TGCGCCAGCAGCTTGGACGGGAGAGGGAACACCGGGGAGCTGTTTTTT; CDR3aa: CASSLDGRGNTGELFF
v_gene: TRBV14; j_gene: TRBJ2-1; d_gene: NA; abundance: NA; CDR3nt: TGTGCCAGCAGTCCAAGACTTGCCTACAATGAGCAGTTCTTC; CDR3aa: CASSPRLAYNEQFF
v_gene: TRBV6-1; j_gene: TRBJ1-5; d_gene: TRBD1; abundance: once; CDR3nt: TGTGCCAGCAGTGAAGTTGTAGCCAGGGGGTGGGTGCGCAATCAGCCCCAGCATTTT; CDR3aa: CASSEVVARGWVRNQPQHF
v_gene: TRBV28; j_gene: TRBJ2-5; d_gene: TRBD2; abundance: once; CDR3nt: TGTGCCAGCAGTTTGCCCACTAGCGGGTGGGGGGAGACCCAGTACTTC; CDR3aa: CASSLPTSGWGETQYF
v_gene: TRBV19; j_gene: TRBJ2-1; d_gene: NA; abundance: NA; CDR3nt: TGTGCCAGTAGTATGGGGGATGTTTCGAGCAATGAGCAGTTCTTC; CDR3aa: CASSMGDVSSNEQFF
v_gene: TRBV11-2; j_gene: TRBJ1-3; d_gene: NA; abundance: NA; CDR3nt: TGTGCCAGCAGCCAAAGCCGAAACACCATATATTTT; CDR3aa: CASSQSRNTIYF
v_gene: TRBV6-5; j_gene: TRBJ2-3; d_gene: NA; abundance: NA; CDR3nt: TGTGCCAGCCGCTGGGCGGAGAGCACAGATACGCAGTATTTT; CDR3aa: CASRWAESTDTQYF
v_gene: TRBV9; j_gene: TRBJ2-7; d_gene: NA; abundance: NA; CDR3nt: TGTGCCAGCAGCACCCCAAGTATGGGAGGCGGGACCTACGAGCAGTACTTC; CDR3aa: CASSTPSMGGGTYEQYF
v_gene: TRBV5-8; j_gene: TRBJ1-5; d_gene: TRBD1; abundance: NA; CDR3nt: TGTGCCAGCAGCTCACGGACAGGGCGTCAGCCCCAGCATTTT; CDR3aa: CASSSRTGRQPQHF
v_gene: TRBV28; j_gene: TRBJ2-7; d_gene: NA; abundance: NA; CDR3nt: TGTGCCAGCAGTAGGACAGCCTACGAGCAGTACTTC; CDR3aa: CASSRTAYEQYF
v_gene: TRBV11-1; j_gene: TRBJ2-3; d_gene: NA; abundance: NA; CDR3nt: TGTGCCAGCAGCCTTCAGATAGGGGTAGCAGATACGCAGTATTTT; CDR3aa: CASSLQIGVADTQYF
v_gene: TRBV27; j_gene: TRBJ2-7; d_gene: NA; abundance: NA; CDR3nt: TGTGCCAGCCACCGGGACGGTTACTACGAGCAGTACTTC; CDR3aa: CASHRDGYYEQYF
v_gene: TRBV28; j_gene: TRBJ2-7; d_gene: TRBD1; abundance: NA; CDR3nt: TGTGCCAGCAATAGACAGGGGGGCAGGGTTTACTTC; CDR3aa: CASNRQGGRVYF
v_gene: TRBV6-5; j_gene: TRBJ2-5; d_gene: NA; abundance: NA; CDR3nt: TGTGCCAGCAGGGGGCGGGCCCAAGAGACCCAGTACTTC; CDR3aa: CASRGRAQETQYF
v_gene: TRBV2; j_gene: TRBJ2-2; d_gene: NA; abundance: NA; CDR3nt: TGTGCCAGCAGTGTGGAACAGGGATACACCGGGGAGCTGTTTTTT; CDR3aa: CASSVEQGYTGELFF
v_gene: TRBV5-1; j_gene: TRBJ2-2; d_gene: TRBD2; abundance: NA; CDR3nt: TGCGCCACCCTAAGGAGGACTAGCGGGAGAACGAACACCGGGGAGCTGTTTTTT; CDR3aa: CATLRRTSGRTNTGELFF
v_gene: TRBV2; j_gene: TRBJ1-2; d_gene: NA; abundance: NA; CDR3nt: TGTGCCAGCAGTGAGGAGGGAACTAACTATGGCTACACCTTC; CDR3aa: CASSEEGTNYGYTF
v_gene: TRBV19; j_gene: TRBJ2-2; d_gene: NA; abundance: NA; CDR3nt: TGTGCCAGTAAAGCTAGCGCCTTGACGAACACCGGGGAGCTGTTTTTT; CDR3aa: CASKASALTNTGELFF
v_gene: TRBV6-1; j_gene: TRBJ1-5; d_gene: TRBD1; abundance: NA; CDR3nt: TGTGCCAGCAGTGCCTCAGGGGGTGATCAGCCCCAGCATTTT; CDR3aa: CASSASGGDQPQHF
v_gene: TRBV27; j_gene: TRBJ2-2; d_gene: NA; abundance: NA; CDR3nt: TGTGCCTCGGCGAAAGTGTCCCCCGCCGGGGAGCTGTTTTTT; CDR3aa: CASAKVSPAGELFF
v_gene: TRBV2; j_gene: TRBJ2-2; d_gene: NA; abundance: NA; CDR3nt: TGTGCCAGCAAAGGGACATTAGCGAACACCGGGGAGCTGTTTTTT; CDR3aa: CASKGTLANTGELFF
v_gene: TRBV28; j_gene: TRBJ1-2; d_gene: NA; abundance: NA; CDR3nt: TGTGCCAGCAGTTTATGGGGATATGGCTACACCTTC; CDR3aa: CASSLWGYGYTF
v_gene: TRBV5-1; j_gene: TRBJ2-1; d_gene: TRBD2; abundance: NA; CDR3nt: TGCGCCAGCAGTTTGACTAGCGGGAGACACAATGAGCAGTTCTTC; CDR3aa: CASSLTSGRHNEQFF
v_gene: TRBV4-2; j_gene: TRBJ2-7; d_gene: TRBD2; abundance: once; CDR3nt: TGTGCCAGCAGCCAAGATTACGGGAGGGAGACGTCTGGTGAGCAGTACTTC; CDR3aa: CASSQDYGRETSGEQYF
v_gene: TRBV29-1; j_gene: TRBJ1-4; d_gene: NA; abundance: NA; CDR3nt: TGCAGCGTTGCGGGGCCGGGTAATGAAAAACTGTTTTTT; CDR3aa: CSVAGPGNEKLFF
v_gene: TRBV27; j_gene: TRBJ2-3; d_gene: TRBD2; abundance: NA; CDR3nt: TGTGCCAGCTGGCGGGGGGAAACAGATACGCAGTATTTT; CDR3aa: CASWRGETDTQYF
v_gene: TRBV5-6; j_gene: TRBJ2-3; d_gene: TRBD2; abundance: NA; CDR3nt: TGTGCCAGCAGCTTGGTGCGGACTAGCGGGAGAACTGATACGCAGTATTTT; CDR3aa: CASSLVRTSGRTDTQYF